This entry is about one T cell receptor (beta chain). Its antigen remains unidentified. No qualities accompany the bases; no much larger clone lies one base away. The data were taken from a study of CD8 T cells in Susac syndrome (dated by TCRdb to about 2019). For the study in its entirety: Repertoire sequencing was used to test whether CD8+ T cell activation and differentiation in Susac syndrome was antigen driven. Beyond this particular receptor, the publication reports: The study acknowledged that relatively few individuals were included in the TCR sequencing and HLA analysis.

High-throughput TCR beta sequencing profiled peripheral blood CD8+ and CD4+ T cells from healthy donors, Susac syndrome patients and multiple sclerosis patients. The multiple sclerosis controls were treatment-naive patients whose relapsing-remitting disease, either stable or active, fulfilled the revised McDonald criteria. Bulk CD8+ and CD4+ T cells were purified by magnetic negative isolation, while CD8+ TEMRA cells were enriched using FACS. Blood was collected in EDTA tubes and processed within 24 hours, with PBMCs isolated through density gradient centrifugation. PBMCs intended for TCR sequencing were frozen in liquid nitrogen and were later thawed in a 37 degrees C water bath. The sorted or isolated CD4+, CD8+ and CD8+ TEMRA cells had a purity of 90% or higher. RNA was extracted using the RNeasy kit, and about 0.5 to 1 microgram was reverse transcribed with random hexamers. The immunoSEQ multiplex PCR assay, covering 54 Vbeta and 13 Jbeta segments, was used to amplify TCR beta CDR3 regions. PCR amplification bias was corrected by using a synthetic template baseline for primer optimization and computational correction. On the study's bioinformatics: Reads were annotated to V, D and J genes per IMGT and analyzed with immunoSEQ Analyzer, keeping only productive sequences. Clonality was computed as one minus Shannon entropy normalized by log2 of the number of productive unique sequences. For each patient and control, public and private clones were evaluated within the 100 most prevalent clones. Clones were defined as Susac-specific when absent from the healthy and MS cohorts, from about 1,100 published viral clones and from other ImmuneACCESS disease sequences. The public reads were reprocessed in TCRdb via fastp at Q25 and MiXCR, keeping in-frame beta chains. CDR3 protein sequences are deduplicated, and each keeps its most common genes and DNA. The V and J calls and clone size are TCRdb's, not the authors'. This sample holds more than 90,000 distinct CDR3 sequences; 85% to 95% were observed only once. The ten largest account for 0.093% of the sample.

From the germline V gene, CDR1 is SGHTA and CDR2 is FQGTGA. A distance of 12 bases separates the germline ends of V and J, which lose 4 bases and 9 bases respectively. The cysteine opens and the phenylalanine closes a CDR3 of 12 amino acids. The entry retains the CDR3 DNA only, 36 bases that are in frame from base 1. The clonotype originates from a human donor with multiple sclerosis. Recombination connected TRBV7-3 to TRBJ1-2; no D gene is confidently identified. The specimen sequenced was CD4+ T cells from PBMCs. The nucleotide sequence is TGTGCCAGCAGCTCGGACGGACGGCGCTACACCTTC. Its protein product is CASSSDGRRYTF.